The sequence of this TCR beta chain was determined in a study of radiotherapy plus CTLA-4 blockade in lung cancer. Study-level background: Across the patients, objective responses occurred in about 19%, and disease control in roughly 31%.

Broader study findings: In blood, TCR clones derived from the tumor expanded after radiotherapy plus ipilimumab. Among reported predictors of response, early blood T cell clone dynamics with interferon-beta performed best.

There are 10 residues in the CDR3. V lost 4 bases and J 2 bases, leaving 1 base between the germline ends. Germline values: CDR1 SQVTM, CDR2 ANQGSEA. The sample holds one count of this clone. Its antigen is as yet unknown. TCRdb's table, derived via immunoSEQ multiplex PCR, lists solely in-frame clones and lacks some. In the table there are fewer than 75,000 clones, around 86% of which are singletons. The clonotype originates from a human donor with non-small cell lung cancer that progressed on radiotherapy plus ipilimumab. The specimen comprised peripheral blood, sampled from a patient treated with radiotherapy plus ipilimumab. V and J are TRBV29-1 and TRBJ2-3; no definite D call. DNA of the CDR3: TGCAGCGTTGCCACAGATACGCAGTATTTT. Protein product: CSVATDTQYF.